Reported below is one T cell receptor (beta chain). Vbeta (60) and Jbeta (13) primers were used in the PCR. Some clones are missing from TCRdb's copy, which holds only in-frame ones; the method was immunoSEQ multiplex PCR. The sample holds over 120,000 clones; 80% are singletons and the top ten take approximately 2.5%. The V gene end was trimmed by 10 bases and the J gene end by 3 bases; junction bases not matched to a gene: 10. The CDR3 consists of 15 residues. From germline, CDR1 is SEHNR and CDR2 FQNEAQ (reference sequence). The sample belongs to a study of cytomegalovirus exposure and HLA in healthy donors.

The chain links TRBV7-9 to TRBJ2-5; the match to TRBD1 covers 11 bases. Specimen: PBMCs. The clonotype originates from a man aged 45-60 years in good health and CMV-seronegative. The CDR3 loop reads CAIIPGQGDEETQYF. CDR3 sequence (DNA): TGTGCCATCATTCCGGGACAGGGGGACGAAGAGACCCAGTACTTC.